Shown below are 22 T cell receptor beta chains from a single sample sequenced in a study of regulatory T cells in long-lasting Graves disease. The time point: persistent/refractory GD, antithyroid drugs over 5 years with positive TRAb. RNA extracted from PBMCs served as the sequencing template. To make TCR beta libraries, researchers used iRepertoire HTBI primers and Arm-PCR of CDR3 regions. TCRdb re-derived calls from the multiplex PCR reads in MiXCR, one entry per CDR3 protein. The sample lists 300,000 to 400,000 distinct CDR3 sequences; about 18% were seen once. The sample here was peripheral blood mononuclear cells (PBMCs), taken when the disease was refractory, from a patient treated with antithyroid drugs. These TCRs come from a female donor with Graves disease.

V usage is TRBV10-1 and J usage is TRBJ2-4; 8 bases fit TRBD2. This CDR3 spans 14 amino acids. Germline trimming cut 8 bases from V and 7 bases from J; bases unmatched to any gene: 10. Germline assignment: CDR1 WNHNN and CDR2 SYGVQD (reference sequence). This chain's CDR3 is CASSSGGTDNIQYF. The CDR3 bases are TGCGCCAGCTCGAGCGGGGGAACGGATAACATTCAGTACTTC.

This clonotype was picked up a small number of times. The CDR3 DNA is TGCGCCAGCAGCCAAGAAATGGGGAACACTGAAGCTTTCTTT. It codes for CASSQEMGNTEAFF. This chain uses TRBV4-3 with TRBJ1-1; D remains unclear. Germline loops: CDR1 LGHNA, CDR2 YSLEER. Trimming pared 0 bases from V and 1 base from J, leaving 6 bases between. The CDR3 spans 14 residues.

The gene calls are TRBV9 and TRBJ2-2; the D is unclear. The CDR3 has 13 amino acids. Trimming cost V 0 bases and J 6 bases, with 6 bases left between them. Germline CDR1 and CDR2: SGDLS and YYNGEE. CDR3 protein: CASSVAVAGELFF. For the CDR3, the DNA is TGTGCCAGCAGCGTAGCAGTAGCCGGGGAGCTGTTTTTT.

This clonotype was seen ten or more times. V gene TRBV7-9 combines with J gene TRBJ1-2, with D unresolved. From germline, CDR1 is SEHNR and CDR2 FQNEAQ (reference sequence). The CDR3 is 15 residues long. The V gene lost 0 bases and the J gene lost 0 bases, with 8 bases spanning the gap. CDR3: CASSLAGPANYGYTF. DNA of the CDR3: TGTGCCAGCAGCTTAGCAGGCCCAGCTAACTATGGCTACACCTTC.

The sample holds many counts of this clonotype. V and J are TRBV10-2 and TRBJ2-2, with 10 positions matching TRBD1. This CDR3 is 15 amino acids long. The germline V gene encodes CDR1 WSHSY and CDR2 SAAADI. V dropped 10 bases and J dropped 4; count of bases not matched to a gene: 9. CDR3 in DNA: TGCGCCACCAGACAGGGGGCGCGTGGCACCGGGGAGCTGTTTTTT. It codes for CATRQGARGTGELFF.

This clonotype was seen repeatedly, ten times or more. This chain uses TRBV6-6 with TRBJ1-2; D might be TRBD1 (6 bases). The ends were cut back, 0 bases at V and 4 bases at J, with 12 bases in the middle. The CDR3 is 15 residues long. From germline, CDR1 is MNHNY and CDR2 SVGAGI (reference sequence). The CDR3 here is CASSYSRGGLYGYTF. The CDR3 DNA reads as TGTGCCAGCAGTTACTCGCGTGGGGGGCTCTATGGCTACACCTTC.

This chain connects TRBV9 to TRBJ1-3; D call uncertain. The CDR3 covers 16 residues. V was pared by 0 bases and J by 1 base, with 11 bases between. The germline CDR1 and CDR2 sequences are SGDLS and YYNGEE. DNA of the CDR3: TGTGCCAGCAGCGTAGGGCAACCCCTATCTGGAAACACCATATATTTT. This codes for CASSVGQPLSGNTIYF.

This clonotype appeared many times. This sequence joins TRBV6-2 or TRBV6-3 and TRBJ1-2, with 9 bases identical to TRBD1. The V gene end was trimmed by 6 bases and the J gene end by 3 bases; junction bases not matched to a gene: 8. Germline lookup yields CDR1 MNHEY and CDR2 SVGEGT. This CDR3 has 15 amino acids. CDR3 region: CASRPGQGSYYGYTF. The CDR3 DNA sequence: TGTGCCAGCAGACCGGGACAGGGTTCTTACTATGGCTACACCTTC.

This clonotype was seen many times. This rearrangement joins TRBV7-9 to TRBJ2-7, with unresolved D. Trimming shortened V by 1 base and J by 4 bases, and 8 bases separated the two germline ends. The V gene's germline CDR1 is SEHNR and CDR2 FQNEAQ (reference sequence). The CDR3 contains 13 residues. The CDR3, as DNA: TGTGCCAGCAGCTTAGTAGTCGGTTACGAGCAGTACTTC. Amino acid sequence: CASSLVVGYEQYF.

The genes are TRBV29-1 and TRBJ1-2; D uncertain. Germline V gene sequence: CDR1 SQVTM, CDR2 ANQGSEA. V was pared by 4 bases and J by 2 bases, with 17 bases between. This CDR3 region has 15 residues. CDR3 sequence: CSVAWAGPRNYGYTF. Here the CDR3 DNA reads TGCAGCGTTGCGTGGGCGGGCCCCCGGAACTATGGCTACACCTTC.

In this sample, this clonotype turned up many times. CDR3 DNA: TGTGCCAGCAGCCTCTATTATAGCAATCAGCCCCAGCATTTT. Translated: CASSLYYSNQPQHF. This chain links TRBV7-2 with TRBJ1-5, with unresolved D. Trimming took off 5 bases at V and 0 bases at J, with 8 bases between the two ends. This CDR3 spans 14 amino acids. Germline CDR1 reads SGHTA; CDR2 reads FQGNSA.

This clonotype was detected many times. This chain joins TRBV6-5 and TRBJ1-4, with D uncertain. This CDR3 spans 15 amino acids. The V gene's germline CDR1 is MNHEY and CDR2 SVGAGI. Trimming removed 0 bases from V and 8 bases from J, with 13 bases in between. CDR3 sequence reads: CASSYSSGSGEKLFF. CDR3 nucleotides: TGTGCCAGCAGTTACTCTTCCGGGAGTGGAGAAAAACTGTTTTTT.

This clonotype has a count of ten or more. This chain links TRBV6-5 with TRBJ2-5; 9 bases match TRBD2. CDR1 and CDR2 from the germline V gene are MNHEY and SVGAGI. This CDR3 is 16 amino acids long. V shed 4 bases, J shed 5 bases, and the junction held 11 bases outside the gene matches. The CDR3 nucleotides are TGTGCCAGCAGTTCCAATAGCGGGGGCCCCAGTGAGACCCAGTACTTC. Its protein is CASSSNSGGPSETQYF.

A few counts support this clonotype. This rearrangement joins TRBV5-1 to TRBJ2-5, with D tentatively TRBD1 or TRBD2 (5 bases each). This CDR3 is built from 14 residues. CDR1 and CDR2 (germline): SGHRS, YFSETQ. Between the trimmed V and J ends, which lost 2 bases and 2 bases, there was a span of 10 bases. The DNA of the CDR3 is TGCGCCAGCAGCTTCCAGGGACCGCAAGAGACCCAGTACTTC. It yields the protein CASSFQGPQETQYF.

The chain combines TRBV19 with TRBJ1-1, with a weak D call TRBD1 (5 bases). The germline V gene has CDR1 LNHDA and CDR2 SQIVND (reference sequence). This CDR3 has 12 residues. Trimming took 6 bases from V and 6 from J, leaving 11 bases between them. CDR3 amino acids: CASSLRGAEAFF. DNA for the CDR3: TGTGCCAGTAGCCTACGGGGGGCTGAAGCTTTCTTT.

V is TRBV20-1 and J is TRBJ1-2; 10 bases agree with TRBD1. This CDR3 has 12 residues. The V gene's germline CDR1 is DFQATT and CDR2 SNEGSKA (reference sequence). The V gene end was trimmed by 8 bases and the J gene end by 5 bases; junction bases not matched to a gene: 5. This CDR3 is CSSTGGKYGYTF. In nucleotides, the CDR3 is TGCAGTTCGACAGGGGGCAAGTATGGCTACACCTTC.

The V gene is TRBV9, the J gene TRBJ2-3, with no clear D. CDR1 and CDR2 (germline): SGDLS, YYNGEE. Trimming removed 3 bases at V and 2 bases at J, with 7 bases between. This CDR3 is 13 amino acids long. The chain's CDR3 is CASSAVDTDTQYF. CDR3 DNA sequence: TGTGCCAGCAGCGCGGTGGACACAGATACGCAGTATTTT.

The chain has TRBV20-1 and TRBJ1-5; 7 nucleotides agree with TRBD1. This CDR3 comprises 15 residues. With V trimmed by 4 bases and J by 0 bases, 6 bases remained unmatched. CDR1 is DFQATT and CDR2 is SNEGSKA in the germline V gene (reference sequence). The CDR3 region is CSATTGTDSNQPQHF. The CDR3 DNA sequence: TGCAGTGCTACGACAGGGACAGATAGCAATCAGCCCCAGCATTTT.

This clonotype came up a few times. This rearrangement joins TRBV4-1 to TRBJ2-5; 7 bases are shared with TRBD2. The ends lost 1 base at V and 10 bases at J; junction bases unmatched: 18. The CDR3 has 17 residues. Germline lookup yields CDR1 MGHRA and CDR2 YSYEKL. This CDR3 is CASSQVASIGGGIVQYF. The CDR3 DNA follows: TGCGCCAGCAGCCAAGTCGCCTCTATCGGCGGGGGTATAGTCCAGTACTTC.

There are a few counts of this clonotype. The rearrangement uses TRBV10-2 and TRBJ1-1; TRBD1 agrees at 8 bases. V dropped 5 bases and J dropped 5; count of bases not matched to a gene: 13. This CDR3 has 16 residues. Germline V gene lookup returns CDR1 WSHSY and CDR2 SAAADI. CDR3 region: CASSLQGGTVGTEAFF. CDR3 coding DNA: TGCGCCAGCAGTTTACAGGGGGGAACTGTGGGGACTGAAGCTTTCTTT.

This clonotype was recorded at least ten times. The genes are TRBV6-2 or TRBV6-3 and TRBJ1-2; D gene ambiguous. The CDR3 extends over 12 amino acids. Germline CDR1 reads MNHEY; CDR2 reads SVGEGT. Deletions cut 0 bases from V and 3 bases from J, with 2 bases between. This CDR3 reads CASSYSYYGYTF. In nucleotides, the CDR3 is TGTGCCAGCAGTTACTCGTACTATGGCTACACCTTC.

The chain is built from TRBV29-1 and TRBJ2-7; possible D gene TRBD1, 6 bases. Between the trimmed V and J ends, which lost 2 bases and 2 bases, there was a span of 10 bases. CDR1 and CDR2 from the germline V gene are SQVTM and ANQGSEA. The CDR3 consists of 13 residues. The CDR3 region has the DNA TGCAGCGTTGAAATCCAGGGGCCCTACGAGCAGTACTTC. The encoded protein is CSVEIQGPYEQYF.